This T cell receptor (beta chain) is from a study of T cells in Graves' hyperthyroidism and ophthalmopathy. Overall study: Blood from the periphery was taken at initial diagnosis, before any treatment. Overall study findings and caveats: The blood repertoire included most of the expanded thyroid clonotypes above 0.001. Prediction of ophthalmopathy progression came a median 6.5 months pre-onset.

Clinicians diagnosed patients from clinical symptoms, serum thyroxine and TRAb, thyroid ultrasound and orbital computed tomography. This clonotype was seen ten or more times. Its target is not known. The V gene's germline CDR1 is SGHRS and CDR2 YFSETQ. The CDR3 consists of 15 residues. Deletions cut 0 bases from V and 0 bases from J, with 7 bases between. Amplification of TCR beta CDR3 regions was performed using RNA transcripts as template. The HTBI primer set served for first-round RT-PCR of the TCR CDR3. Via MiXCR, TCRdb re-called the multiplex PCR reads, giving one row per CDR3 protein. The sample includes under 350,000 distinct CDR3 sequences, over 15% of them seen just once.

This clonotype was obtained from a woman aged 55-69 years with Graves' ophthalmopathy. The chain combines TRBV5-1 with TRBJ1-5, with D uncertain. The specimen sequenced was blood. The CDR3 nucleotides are TGCGCCAGCAGCTTGGACGGGGATAGCAATCAGCCCCAGCATTTT. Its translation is CASSLDGDSNQPQHF.